This T cell receptor beta chain was recovered during a study of blood T cell repertoires in COVID-19 (dated by TCRdb to 2018 to 2021). Turning to the overall study: The collaborator samples originated in the United States, Italy and Spain and spanned the acute and convalescent phases of COVID-19. The prospective study material was composed of cDNA or gDNA derived from T cells, B-cell-depleted T cells, or PBMCs. Subjects who had been exposed to COVID-19, were actively infected with it, or had recovered from it provided the deeply sampled blood TCRbeta repertoires that made up the dataset. The repertoires were released in a freely available public database intended as a resource for research on the immune response to SARS-CoV-2. The samples were drawn from two sources: the first 160 participants of the ongoing ImmuneRACE study, and 1,254 subjects contributed by 6 global collaborators. Sample metadata almost always included a de-identified subject ID, COVID-19 status, age in years and sex. HLA class I and class II types, where available, came from metadata supplied by the sample provider rather than from assay-based typing. General study outcomes and caveats: How much clinical and demographic metadata was included differed by source and by participant, and the metadata was provided uncurated.

In regard to this clone: What this receptor recognizes is not known. Per-nucleotide qualities are absent, and no much larger clonotype sits a single base away.

TCRbeta CDR3 regions were amplified from genomic DNA using the immunoSEQ Assay, a bias-controlled multiplex PCR. On the authors' methods: The number of nucleated cells in each sample was estimated from the amplification of reference gene primers within the assay. Sequence reads were collapsed and filtered to measure the absolute abundance of every unique TCRbeta CDR3 rearrangement. For each sample, productive Simpson clonality was calculated by taking the square root of Simpson's diversity index across productive rearrangements. In its TCRdb copy, this immuneACCESS table keeps in-frame sequences only and misses some clones. Where compared with another copy, unresolved V genes explain less than half of these, and the others have no known cause. V and J calls and clone size are copied from that table; D and trimming were computed from the DNA. The sample data list 220,000 or so clones, and approximately 83% of these were observed just once. The top ten constitute 1.3% of the sample.

In the prospective study, participants were roughly 18 to 95 years old, resided in 20 to 30 geographic areas of the United States, and were enrolled through a virtual design. To assign participants to cohorts, the prospective study relied on clinical history that participants themselves reported in a screening survey and a study questionnaire. In the prospective study, whole blood, serum and a nasopharyngeal or oropharyngeal swab were collected from each participant by mobile phlebotomists. Prospective study participants could optionally give additional blood draws and questionnaires over an approximately two-month period. Blood samples from the prospective study were shipped frozen or at room temperature prior to DNA extraction. According to the germline V gene, CDR1 reads KGHDR and CDR2 reads SFDVKD. Including the terminal cysteine and phenylalanine, the CDR3 comprises 16 residues. Of all the DNA, just the CDR3 is kept, 48 bases in frame from base 1. V and J are truncated by 1 base and 8 bases respectively, leaving an intervening sequence of 19 bases.

The chain links TRBV24-1 with TRBJ1-2, with no confidently assigned D gene. Material: PBMCs or T cells enriched from blood (not recorded which). This clonotype originated in a woman in her 40s with acute COVID-19. Here is the DNA: TGTGCCACCAGTGATTTCGGCAGCGCCGGAGAGGGAGGCTACACCTTC. It is translated as CATSDFGSAGEGGYTF.